These 23 T cell receptor beta chains came from one sample sequenced in a study of PD-L1 blockade in urothelial cancer (dated by TCRdb to between 2016 and 2019). Library prep was done by the immunoSEQ multiplex PCR assay. TCRdb provides this immuneACCESS table in a form limited to in-frame rearrangements. Some clones are lacking; in checked studies, under half of them reflect an unresolved V gene, and why the rest are absent is not known. The sample table shows 45,000 to 60,000 clones, and 65% to 90% are seen once. The ten largest clones add up to 15% to 18% of the sample. Taken with the paper, the label for time point translates to: pretreatment peripheral blood. The starting material was PBMCs, obtained around atezolizumab (anti-PD-L1) treatment. The source of these receptors is a man between 65 and 85 years old with urothelial cancer.

The chain is built from TRBV11-2 and TRBJ2-2; tentative D call: TRBD2 (5 bases). The CDR3 runs to 15 residues. Trimming pared 3 bases from V and 1 base from J, leaving 9 bases between. The germline V gene has CDR1 SGHAT and CDR2 FQNNGV. CDR3 DNA sequence: TGTGCCAGCAGCTTTGGGCGGGTGAACACCGGGGAGCTGTTTTTT. It codes for CASSFGRVNTGELFF.

The CDR3 DNA is TGTGCCAGCAGTGAAAGGCGACTAGCGGGAGCGCATGAGCAGTTCTTC. Its translation is CASSERRLAGAHEQFF. The V and J genes are TRBV6-1 and TRBJ2-1; 12 bases map to TRBD2. Germline V CDR1 and CDR2: MNHNS, SASEGT. The V gene end was trimmed by 2 bases and the J gene end by 8 bases; junction bases not matched to a gene: 7. CDR3 length equals 16 residues.

The V gene is TRBV7-8, the J gene TRBJ1-5, with 8 bases identical to TRBD1. Trimming removed 4 bases from V and 3 bases from J; junction bases left unmatched: 8. The CDR3 extends over 16 amino acids. In germline, CDR1 is SGHVS, CDR2 FQNEAQ. The CDR3 region has the DNA TGTGCCAGCAGCTCCCTGACAGGGGATACCAATCAGCCCCAGCATTTT. It translates to CASSSLTGDTNQPQHF.

The chain couples TRBV7-9 to TRBJ2-6; 10 bases fit TRBD1. Germline assignment: CDR1 SEHNR and CDR2 FQNEAQ (reference sequence). Trimming took 7 bases from V and 1 from J; bases not matched to a gene: 7. This CDR3 is 17 amino acids long. The CDR3 region is CASKPGQGSSGANVLTF. CDR3 DNA: TGTGCCAGCAAACCGGGACAGGGGTCTTCTGGGGCCAACGTCCTGACTTTC.

The chain couples TRBV20-1 to TRBJ1-2; D call uncertain. V lost 4 bases and J 8 bases, leaving 8 bases between the germline ends. CDR1 DFQATT and CDR2 SNEGSKA come from the germline V gene (reference sequence). This CDR3 contains 10 residues. The CDR3, as DNA: TGCAGTGCTAACGGTCCGGGCTACACCTTC. Translation: CSANGPGYTF.

The chain joins TRBV5-5 to TRBJ1-5; 9 bases are a match to TRBD1. Germline V gene sequence: CDR1 SGHKS, CDR2 YYEKEE (reference sequence). The CDR3 sequence is 15 residues long. V shed 4 bases, J shed 1 base, and the junction held 3 bases outside the gene matches. CDR3 nucleotides: TGTGCCAGCAGCCTGGGACAGGGCAGCAATCAGCCCCAGCATTTT. It is translated as CASSLGQGSNQPQHF.

The chain is built from TRBV27 and TRBJ2-7, with D perhaps TRBD1 (5 bases). The V gene lost 9 bases and the J gene lost 1 base, with 13 bases spanning the gap. CDR3 size: 13 residues. Germline CDR1 MNHEY, CDR2 SMNVEV (reference sequence). The CDR3 coding sequence is TGTGCCAGTTCGACCACAGGATCCTACGAGCAGTACTTC. Translating it yields CASSTTGSYEQYF.

The chain links TRBV6-5 to TRBJ2-3; D is ambiguous. V lost 2 bases and J lost 4, with 10 bases in between. Germline V gene sequence: CDR1 MNHEY, CDR2 SVGAGI. The CDR3 runs to 14 residues. In DNA form, the CDR3 reads TGTGCCAGCAGTTACGGCCCACGGGCAGATACGCAGTATTTT. It translates to CASSYGPRADTQYF.

This clone was detected only once. The CDR3 DNA reads TGTGCCAGCAGCCTTAAGGGGGAGGGTTATAGCAATCAGCCCCAGCATTTT. This codes for CASSLKGEGYSNQPQHF. This chain joins TRBV5-5 and TRBJ1-5, with D possibly being TRBD1 (6 bases). This CDR3 has 17 residues. Germline CDR1 SGHKS, CDR2 YYEKEE (reference sequence). Trimming shortened V by 4 bases and J by 0 bases, and 17 bases separated the two germline ends. Drawing the rest from reference TRBV5-5 and TRBJ1-5, the complete variable domain is DAGVTQSPTHLIKTRGQQVTLRCSPISGHKSVSWYQQVLGQGPQFIFQYYEKEERGRGNFPDRFSARQFPNYSSELNVNALLLGDSALYLCASSLKGEGYSNQPQHFGDGTRLSIL.

The sample holds a few counts of this clone. The V gene is TRBV5-4, the J gene TRBJ2-1; 16 bases line up with TRBD2. Germline CDR1 SGHNT, CDR2 YYREEE (reference sequence). V was clipped by 4 bases and J by 3 bases; unmatched bases: 7. This CDR3 has 18 amino acids. The CDR3 is CASSPGTSGRAVYNEQFF. The CDR3 nucleotides read TGTGCCAGCAGCCCTGGGACTAGCGGGAGGGCCGTCTACAATGAGCAGTTCTTC.

The J gene is TRBJ1-2, the V gene TRBV30, with a possible D match to TRBD1 (5 bases). V dropped 3 bases and J dropped 8 bases, with 19 bases sitting between them. CDR1 and CDR2 from the germline V gene are GTSNPN and SVGIG (reference sequence). CDR3 length equals 14 residues. The DNA of the CDR3 is TGTGCCTGGAGGAAAGGGGCGCGTAGGGAAGGCTACACCTTC. Residues: CAWRKGARREGYTF.

The rearrangement links TRBV13 to TRBJ2-7; 11 positions match TRBD2. Trimming cost V 8 bases and J 7 bases; bases outside gene matches: 7. The length of the CDR3 is 13 residues. Germline loops: CDR1 PRHDT, CDR2 FYEKMQ (reference sequence). The CDR3, as DNA: TGTGCCAGCTGCCTAGCGGGAGGTGGAGAGCAGTACTTC. Its protein is CASCLAGGGEQYF.

The CDR3 DNA sequence: TGTGCCAGCAGTTCCGGCACTGAAGCTTTCTTT. Encoded protein: CASSSGTEAFF. This chain joins TRBV27 and TRBJ1-1, with D hard to call. Germline CDR1 MNHEY, CDR2 SMNVEV (reference sequence). V dropped 4 bases and J dropped 4 bases, with 4 bases sitting between them. This CDR3 is built from 11 residues.

V is TRBV9 and J is TRBJ2-1; 9 bases match TRBD2. The length of the CDR3 is 17 residues. The germline V gene encodes CDR1 SGDLS and CDR2 YYNGEE. V shed 0 bases, J shed 8 bases, and the junction held 12 bases outside the gene matches. CDR3 sequence (DNA): TGTGCCAGCAGCGTAGGGGTGGGGCGGGAGGGGGACTATGAGCAGTTCTTC. Protein sequence: CASSVGVGREGDYEQFF.

The chain uses TRBV10-2 and TRBJ2-1; TRBD2 agrees at 10 bases. The CDR3 is made up of 14 amino acids. With 6 bases clipped from V and 5 bases from J, the junction kept 4 bases outside the gene matches. CDR1 is WSHSY and CDR2 is SAAADI in the germline V gene. The CDR3 DNA reads as TGCGCCAGCAGAGGACTAGCGGACAACAATGAGCAGTTCTTC. Its translation is CASRGLADNNEQFF.

Regarding this clone: Within the sample, other DNA sequences also encode this same CDR3. V and J are TRBV6-5 and TRBJ1-3, with D possibly TRBD1 on 5 matching bases. Germline values: CDR1 MNHEY, CDR2 SVGAGI. V was clipped by 6 bases and J by 4 bases, with 16 bases between them. The CDR3 covers 15 residues. This CDR3 is CASRFDRERGNTIYF. CDR3 nucleotides: TGTGCCAGCAGGTTCGACAGAGAAAGGGGAAACACCATATATTTT.

The V and J genes are TRBV28 and TRBJ2-1, with TRBD1 matching 10 bases. V gave up 7 bases and J gave up 5 bases; unmatched junction bases: 8. The germline V gene has CDR1 MDHEN and CDR2 SYDVKM. This CDR3 contains 15 residues. CDR3 sequence: CASTPGTGVDNEQFF. In DNA, the CDR3 is TGTGCCAGCACTCCCGGGACAGGGGTGGACAATGAGCAGTTCTTC.

The chain uses TRBV5-1 and TRBJ1-1; 8 nucleotides line up with TRBD1. The V gene's germline CDR1 is SGHRS and CDR2 YFSETQ. The CDR3 length is 15 residues. Unmatched junction bases numbered 5, after V lost 4 bases and J lost 0 bases. CDR3 DNA sequence: TGCGCCAGCAGCACCGGACAGGGATTGAACACTGAAGCTTTCTTT. This gives the protein CASSTGQGLNTEAFF.

This clone was counted once. The chain carries TRBV28 and TRBJ2-1, with 8 bases lining up with TRBD2. V shed 5 bases, J shed 4 bases, and the junction held 7 bases outside the gene matches. The CDR3 totals 15 residues. Germline V gene lookup returns CDR1 MDHEN and CDR2 SYDVKM. The CDR3 DNA reads TGTGCCAGCAGTCTACCACTAGCGGATTACAATGAGCAGTTCTTC. It encodes CASSLPLADYNEQFF.

The V gene is TRBV7-8, the J gene TRBJ1-2; D is ambiguous. In germline, CDR1 is SGHVS, CDR2 FQNEAQ. CDR3 size: 13 residues. With 5 bases removed from V and 2 bases from J, the gap between germline ends came to 9 bases. The DNA for the CDR3 is TGTGCCAGCAGCCTAGTGAGGAACTATGGCTACACCTTC. As protein: CASSLVRNYGYTF.

This rearrangement joins TRBV15 to TRBJ2-3, with 10 bases matching TRBD1. This CDR3 is 17 amino acids long. CDR1 and CDR2 from the germline V gene are LNHNV and YYDKDF (reference sequence). Germline trimming cut 2 bases from V and 2 bases from J; bases unmatched to any gene: 7. The CDR3 protein is CATSRLGRQGATDTQYF. The CDR3 DNA follows: TGTGCCACCAGCAGACTGGGTCGACAGGGGGCCACAGATACGCAGTATTTT.

The chain combines TRBV18 with TRBJ2-7; 9 nucleotides line up with TRBD2. V lost 0 bases, J lost 2 bases, and 2 bases stayed unmatched. Germline V CDR1 and CDR2: KGHSH, LQKENI. The CDR3 extends over 15 amino acids. DNA of the CDR3: TGTGCCAGCTCACCACCGCGCGGGAGGGCCTACGAGCAGTACTTC. Translated, it gives CASSPPRGRAYEQYF.

The V gene is TRBV6-1, the J gene TRBJ2-7, with 12 nucleotides matching TRBD2. Unmatched junction bases numbered 6, after V lost 9 bases and J lost 6 bases. The CDR3 length is 13 residues. CDR1 is MNHNS, CDR2 SASEGT, per germline. CDR3 residues: CASLTSGRAEQYF. The CDR3 nucleotides read TGTGCCAGTCTGACTAGCGGGAGAGCCGAGCAGTACTTC.